This TCR beta chain comes out of a study of response to subunit inactivated influenza vaccine. As to this clonotype: What it recognizes is unknown. The junction departs from germline at one end; a sequencing error may be responsible.

CDR1 and CDR2 from the germline V gene are SGDLS and YYNGEE. The CDR3 extends over 15 amino acids. Study-wide results and caveats: Each seasonal influenza vaccination recruits few new T cells, the authors suggested.

TCRdb itself ran the RT-PCR reads through MiXCR, one entry per CDR3 protein. The sample lists some 520,000 distinct CDR3 sequences; approximately 16% were seen once. This material consisted of CD4+ T cells sorted from PBMCs, taken roughly 24 months after vaccination. This clonotype was obtained from a man between 50 and 70 years old who received an inactivated influenza vaccine. J is TRBJ1-6 and V is TRBV9; D uncertain. In DNA, the CDR3 is TGTGCCAGCAGCGAGGGCAGCTCCGATAATTCACCCCTCCACTTT. Translation: CASSEGSSDNSPLHF. Filled out from reference TRBV9 and TRBJ1-6, the complete variable domain reads DSGVTQTPKHLITATGQRVTLRCSPRSGDLSVYWYQQSLDQGLQFLIQYYNGEERAKGNILERFSAQQFPDLHSELNLSSLELGDSALYFCASSEGSSDNSPLHFGNGTRLTVT.